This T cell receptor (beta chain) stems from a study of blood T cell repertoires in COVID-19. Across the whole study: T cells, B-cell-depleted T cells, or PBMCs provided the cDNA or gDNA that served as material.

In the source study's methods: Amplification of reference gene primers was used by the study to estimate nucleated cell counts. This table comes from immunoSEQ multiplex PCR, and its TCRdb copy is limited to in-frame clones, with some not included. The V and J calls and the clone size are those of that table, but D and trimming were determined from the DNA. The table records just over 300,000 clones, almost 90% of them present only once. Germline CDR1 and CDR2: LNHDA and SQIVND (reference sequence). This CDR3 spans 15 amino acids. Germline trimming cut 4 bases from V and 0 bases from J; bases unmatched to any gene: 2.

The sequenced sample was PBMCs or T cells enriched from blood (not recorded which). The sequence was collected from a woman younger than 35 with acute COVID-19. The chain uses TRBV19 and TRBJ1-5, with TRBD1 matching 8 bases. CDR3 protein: CASSRGQASNQPQHF. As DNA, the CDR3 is TGTGCCAGTAGTAGGGGACAGGCTAGCAATCAGCCCCAGCATTTT.